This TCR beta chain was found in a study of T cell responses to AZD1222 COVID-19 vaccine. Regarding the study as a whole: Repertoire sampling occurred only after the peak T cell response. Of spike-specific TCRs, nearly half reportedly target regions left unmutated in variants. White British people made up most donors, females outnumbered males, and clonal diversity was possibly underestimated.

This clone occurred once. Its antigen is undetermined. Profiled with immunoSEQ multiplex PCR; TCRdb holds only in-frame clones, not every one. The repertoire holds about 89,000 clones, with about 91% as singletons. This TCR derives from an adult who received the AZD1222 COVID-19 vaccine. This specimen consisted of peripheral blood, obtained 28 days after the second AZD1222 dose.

The CDR3 loop reads CASSFTGRTSGNTIYF. CDR3 bases: TGTGCCAGCAGCTTCACCGGACGGACCTCTGGAAACACCATATATTTT. This chain links TRBV7-3 with TRBJ1-3; D uncertain. V was shortened by 3 bases and J by 0 bases, with 12 bases between the two germline ends. CDR1 is SGHTA and CDR2 is FQGTGA in the germline V gene. The CDR3 spans 16 residues.